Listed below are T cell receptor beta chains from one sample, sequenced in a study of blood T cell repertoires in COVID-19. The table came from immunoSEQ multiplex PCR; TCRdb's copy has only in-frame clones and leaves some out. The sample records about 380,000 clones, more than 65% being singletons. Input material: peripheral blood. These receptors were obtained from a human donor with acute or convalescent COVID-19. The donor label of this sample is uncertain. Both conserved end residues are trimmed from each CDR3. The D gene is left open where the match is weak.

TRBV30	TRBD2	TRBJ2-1	AWSRQRGSYNEQF
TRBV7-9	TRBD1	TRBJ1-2	ASSGGTVLFGYT
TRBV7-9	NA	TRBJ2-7	ASSLVGQGYEQY
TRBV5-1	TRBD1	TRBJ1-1	ASSLGRGQGEVNTEAF
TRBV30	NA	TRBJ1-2	AWSGPGGPGYT
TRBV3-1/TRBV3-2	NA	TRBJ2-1	ASSPRPFLTNEQF
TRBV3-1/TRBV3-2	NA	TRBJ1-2	ASQDGGIGGNYGYT
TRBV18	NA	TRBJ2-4	ASSEQGRNIQY
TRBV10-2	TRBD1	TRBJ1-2	ASSDVGGQGFYGYT
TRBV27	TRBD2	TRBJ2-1	ASSGLSGGYNEQF
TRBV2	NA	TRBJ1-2	ASSQGSNYGYT
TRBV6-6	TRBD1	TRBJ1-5	ASSYAGQGGHQPQH
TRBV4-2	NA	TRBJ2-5	ASSLKGGGAETQY
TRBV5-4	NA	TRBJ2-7	ASSGGLSSSYEQY
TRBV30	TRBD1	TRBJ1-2	ASWGGQGVHYGYT
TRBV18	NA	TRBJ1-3	ASSPEDLPGNTIY
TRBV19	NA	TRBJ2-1	ASSPQRFEQF
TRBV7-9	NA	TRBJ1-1	ASSYGDSRTEAF
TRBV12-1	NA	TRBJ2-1	ASSSSSKLAGGPVNEQF
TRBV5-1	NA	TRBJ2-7	ASTSGSEQY
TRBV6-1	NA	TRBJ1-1	ASSELHTEAF
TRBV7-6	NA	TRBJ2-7	ASSPRTAYEQY
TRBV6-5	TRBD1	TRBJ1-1	ASSTRTGRTEAF
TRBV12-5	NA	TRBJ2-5	ASVGPQETQY
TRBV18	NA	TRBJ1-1	ASSPRESGGGNTEAF
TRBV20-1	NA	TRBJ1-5	SASITTTGVGQPQH
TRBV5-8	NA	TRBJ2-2	ASRARAVLTGELF
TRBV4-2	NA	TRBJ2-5	ASSLPQGTQY
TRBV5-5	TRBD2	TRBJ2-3	ASSRTRGASTDTQY
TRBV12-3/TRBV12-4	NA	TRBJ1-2	ASSGRVSSGYT
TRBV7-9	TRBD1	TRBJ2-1	ASRPRQGVYNEQF
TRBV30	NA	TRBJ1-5	AWARGYNQPQH
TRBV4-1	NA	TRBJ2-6	ASSQDTGANVLT
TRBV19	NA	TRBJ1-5	ASTRLQAPNQPQH
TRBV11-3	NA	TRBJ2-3	ASSPSFTDTQY
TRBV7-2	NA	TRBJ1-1	ASSLGQGWERLNTEAF
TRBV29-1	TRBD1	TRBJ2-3	SGGQGQPSTDTQY
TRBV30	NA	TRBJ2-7	AWSVREGREQY
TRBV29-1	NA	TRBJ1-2	SVDNGYT
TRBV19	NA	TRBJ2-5	ATSGGGGETQY
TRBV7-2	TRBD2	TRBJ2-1	ASSSLGGGPSYNEQF
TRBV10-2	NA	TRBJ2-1	ASRSSETYNEQF
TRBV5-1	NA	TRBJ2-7	ASSLIPGSSYEQY
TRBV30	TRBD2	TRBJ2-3	AWSGQGGADTQY